This T cell receptor beta chain was observed in a study of cytomegalovirus exposure and HLA in healthy donors. Study-wide results and limits: Relative to equally common others, HLA-associated TCR beta chains showed greater clonal expansion in a later analysis.

PCR employed 60 Vbeta and 13 Jbeta primers. Using immunoSEQ multiplex PCR, the repertoire was profiled, and TCRdb retains in-frame clones only, with some absent. The sample yields 180,000 or so clones, 70% to 80% seen once. Healthy bone marrow donors supplied every sample. Comment on this clone: Its antigen is unidentified.

The sample was PBMCs. This TCR was sampled from a man aged 18 to 29 in good health and CMV-seronegative.

The CDR3 sequence is CASGRGRNEQYF. Written as DNA, the CDR3 is TGTGCCAGCGGGAGGGGGAGGAACGAGCAGTACTTC. The V call is TRBV6-1, the J call TRBJ2-7; D perhaps matches TRBD2 (7 bases). The CDR3 runs 12 residues. V lost 8 bases to trimming and J lost 5 bases, with 13 bases between them. From germline, CDR1 is MNHNS and CDR2 SASEGT.